The text below deals with one T cell receptor (beta chain). The target antigen is unknown. The CDR3 runs 16 residues. Germline V gives CDR1 MNHEY, CDR2 SVGAGI. Trimming shortened V by 2 bases and J by 4 bases, and 18 bases separated the two germline ends. The source of the sample is a study of T cell responses to AZD1222 COVID-19 vaccine. Study-wide findings and caveats: Reportedly, close to half of spike-specific TCRs are directed against unmutated variant regions. Repertoire sampling occurred only after the peak T cell response. Baseline seropositives among AZD1222 recipients totaled only 5 to 7. Donors in the cohort were predominantly white British and more often female, and clonal diversity was possibly underestimated.

Data came from immunoSEQ multiplex PCR; TCRdb stores just in-frame clones and leaves some out. The sample yields 130,000 or so clones, about nine tenths seen once. This TCR was recovered from an adult in good health. Sequencing was performed on peripheral blood, taken on day 0 of AZD1222 vaccination. V and J are TRBV6-5 and TRBJ2-7; perhaps TRBD2 as D (6 bases). The CDR3 bases are TGTGCCAGCAGTTACCCGGGGGACTTAAGGATTTACGAGCAGTACTTC. Translated, it gives CASSYPGDLRIYEQYF.